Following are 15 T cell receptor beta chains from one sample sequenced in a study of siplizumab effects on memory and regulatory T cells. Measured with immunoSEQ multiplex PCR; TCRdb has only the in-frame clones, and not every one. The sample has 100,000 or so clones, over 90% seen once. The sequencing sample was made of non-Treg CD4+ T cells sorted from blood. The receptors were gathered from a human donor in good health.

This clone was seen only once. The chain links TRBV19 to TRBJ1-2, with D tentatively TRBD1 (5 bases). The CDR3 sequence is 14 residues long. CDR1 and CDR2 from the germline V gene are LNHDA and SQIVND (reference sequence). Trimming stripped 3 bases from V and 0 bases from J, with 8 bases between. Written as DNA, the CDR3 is TGTGCCAGTAGTATGGCAGGGCCTAACTATGGCTACACCTTC. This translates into CASSMAGPNYGYTF.

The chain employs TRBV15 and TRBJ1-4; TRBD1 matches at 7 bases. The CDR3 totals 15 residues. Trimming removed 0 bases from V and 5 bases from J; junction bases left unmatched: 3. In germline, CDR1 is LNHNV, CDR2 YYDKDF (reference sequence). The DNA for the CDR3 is TGTGCCACCAGCAGAGATTTCAGGGGGAATGAAAAACTGTTTTTT. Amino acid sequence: CATSRDFRGNEKLFF.

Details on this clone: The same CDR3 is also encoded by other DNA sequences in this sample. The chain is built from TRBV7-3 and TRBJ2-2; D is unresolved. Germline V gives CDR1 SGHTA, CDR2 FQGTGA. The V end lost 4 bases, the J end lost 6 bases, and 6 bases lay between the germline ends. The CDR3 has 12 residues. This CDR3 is CASSSYSGELFF. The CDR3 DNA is TGTGCCAGCAGCTCCTATTCCGGGGAGCTGTTTTTT. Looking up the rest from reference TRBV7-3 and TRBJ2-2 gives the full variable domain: GAGVSQTPSNKVTEKGKYVELRCDPISGHTALYWYRQSLGQGPEFLIYFQGTGAADDSGLPNDRFFAVRPEGSVSTLKIQRTERGDSAVYLCASSSYSGELFFGEGSRLTVL.

The CDR3 spells CASSLVGLAVPTQYF. CDR3 DNA: TGTGCCAGCAGCTTAGTGGGACTAGCGGTACCAACGCAGTATTTT. The chain combines TRBV7-2 with TRBJ2-3, with 11 bases matching TRBD2. Trimming took 1 base from V and 9 from J; bases not matched to a gene: 6. CDR3 length: 15 amino acids. Germline values: CDR1 SGHTA, CDR2 FQGNSA.

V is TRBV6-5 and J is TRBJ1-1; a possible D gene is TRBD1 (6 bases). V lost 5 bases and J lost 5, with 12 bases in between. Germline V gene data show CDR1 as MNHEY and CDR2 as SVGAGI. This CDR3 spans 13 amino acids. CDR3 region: CASSHRVGTEAFF. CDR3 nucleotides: TGTGCCAGCAGTCACAGGGTGGGAACTGAAGCTTTCTTT.

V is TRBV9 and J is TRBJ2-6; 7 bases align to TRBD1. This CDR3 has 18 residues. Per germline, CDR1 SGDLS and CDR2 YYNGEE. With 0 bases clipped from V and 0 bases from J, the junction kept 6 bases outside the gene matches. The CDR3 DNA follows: TGTGCCAGCAGCGTAGATGGGACAGTGACCTCTGGGGCCAACGTCCTGACTTTC. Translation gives CASSVDGTVTSGANVLTF.

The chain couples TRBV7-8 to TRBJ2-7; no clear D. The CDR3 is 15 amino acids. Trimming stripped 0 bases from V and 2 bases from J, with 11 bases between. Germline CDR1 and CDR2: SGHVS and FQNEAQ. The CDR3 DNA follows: TGTGCCAGCAGCTTAGCAGACCTGCTCACCTACGAGCAGTACTTC. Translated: CASSLADLLTYEQYF.

The CDR3, as DNA: TGCGCCAGCAGCGTCCCCTACGAGCAGTACTTC. This gives the protein CASSVPYEQYF. The genes are TRBV4-1 and TRBJ2-7; D call uncertain. Deletions cut 5 bases from V and 2 bases from J, with 4 bases between. The CDR3 runs 11 residues. Germline-derived CDR1 and CDR2 are MGHRA and YSYEKL.

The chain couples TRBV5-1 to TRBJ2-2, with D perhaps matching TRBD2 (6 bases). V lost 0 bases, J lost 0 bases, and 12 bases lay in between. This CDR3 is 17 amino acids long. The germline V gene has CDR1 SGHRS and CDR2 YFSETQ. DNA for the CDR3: TGCGCCAGCAGCTTGGCCAGGAGGGAAGCGAACACCGGGGAGCTGTTTTTT. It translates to CASSLARREANTGELFF.

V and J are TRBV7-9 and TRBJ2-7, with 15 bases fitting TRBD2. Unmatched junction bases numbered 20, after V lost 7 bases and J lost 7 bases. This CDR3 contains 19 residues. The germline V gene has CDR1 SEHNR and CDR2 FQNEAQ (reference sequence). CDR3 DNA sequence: TGTGCCAGCACCATCGGGCCTGGGACTACCGGGACTAGCGGGAGGGAGCAGTACTTC. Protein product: CASTIGPGTTGTSGREQYF.

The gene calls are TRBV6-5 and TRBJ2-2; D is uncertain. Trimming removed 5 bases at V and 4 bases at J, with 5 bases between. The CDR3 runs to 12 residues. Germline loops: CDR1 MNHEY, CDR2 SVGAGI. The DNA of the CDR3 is TGTGCCAGCAGTGCCAGCACCGGGGAGCTGTTTTTT. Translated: CASSASTGELFF.

CDR3 in amino acids: CASSLGTSSYNEQFF. The CDR3, as DNA: TGTGCCAGCAGCTTAGGGACTAGCAGTTACAATGAGCAGTTCTTC. The chain combines TRBV11-1 with TRBJ2-1, with 8 bases identical to TRBD2. Germline CDR1 SGHAT, CDR2 FQDESV (reference sequence). V was pared by 1 base and J by 4 bases, with 3 bases of the junction left unmatched. CDR3 length equals 15 residues.

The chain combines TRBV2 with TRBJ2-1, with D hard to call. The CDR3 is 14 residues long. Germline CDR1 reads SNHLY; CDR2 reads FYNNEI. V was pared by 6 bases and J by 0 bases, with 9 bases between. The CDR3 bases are TGTGCCAGCAGGCGTAGTTCCTCCTACAATGAGCAGTTCTTC. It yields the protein CASRRSSSYNEQFF.

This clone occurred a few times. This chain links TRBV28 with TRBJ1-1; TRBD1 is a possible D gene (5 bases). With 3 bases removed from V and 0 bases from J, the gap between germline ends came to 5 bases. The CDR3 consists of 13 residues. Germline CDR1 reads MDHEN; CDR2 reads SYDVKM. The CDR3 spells CASSLTVNTEAFF. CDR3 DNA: TGTGCCAGCAGTTTGACAGTGAACACTGAAGCTTTCTTT.

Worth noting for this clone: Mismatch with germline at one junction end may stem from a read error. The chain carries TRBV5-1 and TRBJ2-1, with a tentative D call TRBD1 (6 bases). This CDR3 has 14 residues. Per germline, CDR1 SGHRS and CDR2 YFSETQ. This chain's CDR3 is CTSSPGDIYNEQFF. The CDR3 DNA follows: TGCACCAGCAGCCCCGGGGACATCTACAATGAGCAGTTCTTC.